This T cell receptor (beta chain) stems from a study of T cell responses to AZD1222 COVID-19 vaccine. Notes on the study in general: There were mostly white British donors and more females than males, and clonal diversity was possibly underestimated. Repertoires were sampled only after the peak T cell response. Baseline testing showed seropositivity in only six or seven AZD1222 recipients.

Second-dose intervals of approximately 4 or approximately 12 weeks were pooled. Trimming pared 0 bases from V and 1 base from J, leaving 7 bases between. The CDR3 sequence is 14 residues long. Germline V gives CDR1 SGHNT, CDR2 YYREEE (reference sequence). This clone came up once. What it binds is unknown. TCRdb's copy holds only in-frame clones and misses some; the assay was immunoSEQ multiplex PCR. The sample includes 65,000 to 90,000 clones, nearly 90% of them seen just once. The origin of this receptor is an adult who received the AZD1222 COVID-19 vaccine. The V and J genes are TRBV5-4 and TRBJ2-5, with D possibly TRBD1 on 5 matching bases. The material was peripheral blood, obtained 28 days after the second AZD1222 dose. Here the CDR3 DNA reads TGTGCCAGCAGCTTGGGTACAGGCCAAGAGACCCAGTACTTC. It codes for CASSLGTGQETQYF.